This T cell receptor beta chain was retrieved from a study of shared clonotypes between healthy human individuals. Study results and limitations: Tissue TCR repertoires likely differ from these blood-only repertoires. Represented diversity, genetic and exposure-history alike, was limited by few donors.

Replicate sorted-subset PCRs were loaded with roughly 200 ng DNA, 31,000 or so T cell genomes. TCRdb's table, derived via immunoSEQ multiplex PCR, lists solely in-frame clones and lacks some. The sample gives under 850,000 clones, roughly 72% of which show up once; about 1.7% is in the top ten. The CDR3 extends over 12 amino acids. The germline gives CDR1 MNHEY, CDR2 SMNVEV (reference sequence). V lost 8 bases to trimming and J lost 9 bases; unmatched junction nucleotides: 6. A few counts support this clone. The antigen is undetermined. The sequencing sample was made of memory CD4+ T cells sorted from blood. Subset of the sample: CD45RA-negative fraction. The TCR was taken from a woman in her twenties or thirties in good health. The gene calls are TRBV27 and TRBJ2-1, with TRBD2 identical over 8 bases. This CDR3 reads CASQREGSEQFF. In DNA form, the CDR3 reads TGTGCCAGCCAACGGGAGGGCAGTGAGCAGTTCTTC.